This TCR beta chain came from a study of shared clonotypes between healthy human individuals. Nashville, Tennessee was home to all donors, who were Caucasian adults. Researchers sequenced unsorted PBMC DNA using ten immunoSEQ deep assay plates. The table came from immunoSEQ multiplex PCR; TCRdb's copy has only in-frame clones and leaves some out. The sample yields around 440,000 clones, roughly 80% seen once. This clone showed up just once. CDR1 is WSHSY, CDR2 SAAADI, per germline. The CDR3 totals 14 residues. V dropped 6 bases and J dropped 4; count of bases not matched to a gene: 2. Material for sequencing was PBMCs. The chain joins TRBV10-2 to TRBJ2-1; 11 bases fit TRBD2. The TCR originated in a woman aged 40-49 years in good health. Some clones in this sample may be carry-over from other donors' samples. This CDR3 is CASRGLADYNEQFF. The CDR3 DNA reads TGCGCCAGCAGGGGACTAGCGGATTACAATGAGCAGTTCTTC.